The 7 T cell receptor beta chains reported below all come from one sample, sequenced in a study of OX40 agonist ivuxolimab in advanced cancers. The protocol was immunoSEQ multiplex PCR, while the TCRdb copy is restricted to in-frame clones and leaves out a portion. This sample has 75,000 to 80,000 clones; approximately 81% occur once, and the top ten carry roughly 4.6%. This material consisted of CD4+ or CD8+ T cells sorted from blood, taken in a trial of the OX40 agonist ivuxolimab. The receptors here all came from an adult with an advanced solid tumor such as melanoma, head and neck, liver or kidney cancer.

The gene calls are TRBV25-1 and TRBJ2-1; D may match TRBD1 or TRBD2 (5 bases each). CDR1 is MGHDK and CDR2 is SYGVNS in the germline V gene. CDR3 length: 14 amino acids. V gave up 5 bases and J gave up 2 bases, with 10 bases separating them. The DNA for the CDR3 is TGTGCCAGCAGTCCTGGGGGTACCTACAATGAGCAGTTCTTC. Residues: CASSPGGTYNEQFF.

The chain carries TRBV6-1 and TRBJ2-7; D is possibly TRBD2 (6 bases). The V gene's germline CDR1 is MNHNS and CDR2 SASEGT. The ends were cut back, 7 bases at V and 7 bases at J, with 20 bases in the middle. The CDR3 spans 14 residues. The CDR3 loop reads CASMRTTSMGEQYF. DNA for the CDR3: TGTGCCAGCATGAGGACTACTTCAATGGGGGAGCAGTACTTC.

The chain joins TRBV11-3 to TRBJ1-2, with D perhaps TRBD1 (5 bases). Germline V gene lookup returns CDR1 SGHNT and CDR2 YENEEA. Trimming took 1 base from V and 3 from J, leaving 9 bases between them. This CDR3 region has 14 residues. The CDR3 reads CASSLVGADYGYTF. The CDR3 nucleotides read TGTGCCAGCAGCTTAGTCGGGGCGGACTATGGCTACACCTTC.

The rearrangement joins TRBV7-6 to TRBJ2-5; D may be TRBD2 (5 bases). The J call may not be correct, given that the DNA end is closer to TRBJ2-7. CDR1 and CDR2 from the germline V gene are SGHVS and FNYEAQ. This CDR3 region has 16 residues. DNA of the CDR3: TGTGCCAGCAGCTTAGAAGGGAAAGCGGCCTCCTACGAGCAGTACTTC. Its protein product is CASSLEGKAASYEQYF.

The gene calls are TRBV19 and TRBJ2-5, with D uncertain. The CDR3 sequence is 13 residues long. V lost 3 bases and J 4 bases, leaving 9 bases between the germline ends. The germline V gene encodes CDR1 LNHDA and CDR2 SQIVND (reference sequence). The CDR3 sequence: CASSIPPGETQYF. The CDR3, as DNA: TGTGCCAGTAGTATTCCTCCCGGAGAGACCCAGTACTTC.

V usage is TRBV7-3 and J usage is TRBJ1-2, with a possible D match to TRBD1 (6 bases). This CDR3 has 12 amino acids. Deletions cut 5 bases from V and 8 bases from J, with 12 bases between. Germline lookup yields CDR1 SGHTA and CDR2 FQGTGA. In DNA form, the CDR3 reads TGTGCCAGCAGCCAACAGGGAGTAGGCTACACCTTC. Translation: CASSQQGVGYTF.

The chain carries TRBV7-3 and TRBJ2-1, with D perhaps matching TRBD1 or TRBD2 (5 bases each). Per germline, CDR1 SGHTA and CDR2 FQGTGA. Trimming left V 5 bases short and J 2 bases short, with 13 bases between. The CDR3 has 15 amino acids. The CDR3 reads CASSRDGEPYNEQFF. The CDR3 bases are TGTGCCAGCAGCCGGGACGGTGAACCCTACAATGAGCAGTTCTTC. The whole variable domain, remainder taken from reference TRBV7-3 and TRBJ2-1, is GAGVSQTPSNKVTEKGKYVELRCDPISGHTALYWYRQSLGQGPEFLIYFQGTGAADDSGLPNDRFFAVRPEGSVSTLKIQRTERGDSAVYLCASSRDGEPYNEQFFGPGTRLTVL.